This is a list of T cell receptor beta chains from one sample in a study of patients and donors after allogeneic stem cell transplantation. MiXCR was run by TCRdb on the RT-PCR reads, yielding one entry per CDR3 protein. This table holds approximately 160,000 distinct CDR3 sequences, around 28% found once. The sequencing input was blood, either unsorted or a sorted T cell fraction (not recorded which). These receptors were taken from a human donor who was either an allogeneic HSCT recipient or a stem cell or donor lymphocyte infusion donor (not recorded which). It is not recorded whose cells these are; they may come from a transplant donor. Each CDR3 is given with its conserved first and last residue.

V gene,J gene,CDR3 protein
TRBV28,TRBJ2-7,CASSLGRGMWTYEQYF
TRBV9,TRBJ2-2,CASSVNYHTGELFF
TRBV6-5,TRBJ2-3,CASSYAYPGVTQYF
TRBV29-1,TRBJ2-2,CSVEGTSGRPTGELFF
TRBV7-9,TRBJ2-7,CAPNRSDEQYF
TRBV20-1,TRBJ2-7,CSAIKATSDYYEQYF
TRBV7-9,TRBJ1-6,CASSSPGSQYNSPLHF
TRBV7-9,TRBJ2-7,CASRKDGESYEQYF
TRBV4-2,TRBJ1-5,CASSPGQTNQPQHF
TRBV15,TRBJ2-1,CATSTQGALYNEQFF
TRBV12-3/TRBV12-4,TRBJ2-1,CASSLGLAGENNEQFF
TRBV5-1,TRBJ2-5,CASSLLLSGAAETQYF
TRBV4-3,TRBJ2-5,CASSQDSGGFMETQYF
TRBV12-3/TRBV12-4,TRBJ2-2,CASSLVTLAGELFF
TRBV29-1,TRBJ2-1,CSVVGSEQFF
TRBV20-1,TRBJ2-7,CSAGRDEQYF
TRBV11-3,TRBJ2-2,CASSYRGGNGELFF
TRBV4-1,TRBJ1-6,CASSQDRTPLHF
TRBV15,TRBJ2-3,CATTSQRTSTDTQYF
TRBV2,TRBJ2-1,CASSEIAGYNEQFF
TRBV18,TRBJ1-2,CASSPGGGRDNYGYTF
TRBV28,TRBJ1-2,CASSFQGNYGYTF
TRBV20-1,TRBJ2-1,CSARRSSYNEQFF
TRBV5-1,TRBJ1-1,CASSLWFIGGTDTEAFF
TRBV12-3/TRBV12-4,TRBJ2-2,CASSLNSGTGELFF
TRBV11-2,TRBJ2-7,CASSRDSQYEQYF
TRBV10-3,TRBJ1-4,CAISDRENEKLFF
TRBV12-3/TRBV12-4,TRBJ1-1,CASSWGRGRTEAFF
TRBV4-2,TRBJ2-5,CASSQGSGVGEETQYF
TRBV6-5,TRBJ2-2,CASSYLSGTGELFF
TRBV6-5,TRBJ2-4,CASSSTFHGLAKNIQYF
TRBV10-3,TRBJ2-1,CAISREIGNEQFF
TRBV12-3/TRBV12-4,TRBJ2-5,CAIRTSGLETQYF
TRBV6-6,TRBJ2-1,CASSNLKGSYNEQFF
TRBV10-3,TRBJ1-5,CAISGNPTGSNQPQHF
TRBV10-3,TRBJ2-5,CAISDLTRQETQYF
TRBV27,TRBJ2-2,CASSLEGGAGELFF
TRBV2,TRBJ1-2,CASGKDYYGYTF
TRBV27,TRBJ1-1,CASRMHGSNTEAFF
TRBV24-1,TRBJ2-5,CATSEPGTGKQETQYF
TRBV12-3/TRBV12-4,TRBJ1-2,CASSLGSGSYGYTF
TRBV18,TRBJ2-7,CASSPQSGSGNEQYF
TRBV15,TRBJ2-7,CATSKTGAAYEQYF
TRBV29-1,TRBJ2-2,CSVLAGVNTGELFF
TRBV12-3/TRBV12-4,TRBJ2-2,CASSWDSHTGELFF
TRBV20-1,TRBJ1-4,CSASTGSNEKLFF